The 5 T cell receptor beta chains given below trace back to one sample, sequenced in a study of human T cells and chemical hapten exposure. The sample's time point: pre-sensitization, week 0. The treatment here: therapeutic diphenylcyclopropenone sensitization with weekly scalp DPC. TCRdb processed the RACE reads anew with MiXCR; each CDR3 protein has one entry. Found here are about 120,000 distinct CDR3 sequences, 13% of them singletons; the top ten hold around 2.8%. The sample consisted of whole blood, taken in connection with sensitization to the hapten diphenylcyclopropenone (DPC). These TCRs come from a woman younger than 30 with alopecia areata. Some clones in this sample may be carry-over from other donors' samples.

The chain combines TRBV5-6 with TRBJ2-7; no clear D gene. The CDR3 is 14 amino acids. V was clipped by 2 bases and J by 2 bases, with 11 bases between them. Germline-derived CDR1 and CDR2 are SGHDT and YYEEEE. This CDR3 is CASSLRASTYEQYF. CDR3 nucleotide sequence: TGTGCCAGCAGCTTACGGGCGAGTACCTACGAGCAGTACTTC.

This clonotype was observed many times. The rearrangement joins TRBV7-9 to TRBJ1-1; 7 bases agree with TRBD1. CDR1 and CDR2 from the germline V gene are SEHNR and FQNEAQ (reference sequence). The junction had 3 bases not matched to a gene; V was cut back by 5 bases and J by 0 bases. The CDR3 is 14 amino acids. This CDR3 is CASSPQGMNTEAFF. CDR3 bases: TGTGCCAGCAGCCCACAGGGGATGAACACTGAAGCTTTCTTT.

The table lists this clonotype with a few counts. The CDR3 DNA sequence: TGCGCCAGCAGCCCCTCCGGGACAGACCTCTATGGCTACACCTTC. Protein sequence: CASSPSGTDLYGYTF. The chain has TRBV5-1 and TRBJ1-2; the match to TRBD1 covers 7 bases. This CDR3 region has 15 residues. V was clipped by 4 bases and J by 4 bases; unmatched bases: 10. Germline values: CDR1 SGHRS, CDR2 YFSETQ.

A few counts support this clonotype. The chain links TRBV5-1 to TRBJ2-2, with 7 bases that match TRBD1. The CDR3 is 15 amino acids. Germline CDR1 SGHRS, CDR2 YFSETQ. V trimming: 0 bases; J trimming: 6 bases; junction bases outside the gene matches: 5. The CDR3 loop is CASSLEGQRSGELFF. In nucleotides, the CDR3 is TGCGCCAGCAGCTTGGAGGGACAGAGGTCCGGGGAGCTGTTTTTT.

This clonotype showed up just a few times. The chain uses TRBV7-8 and TRBJ2-1; TRBD1 matches at 9 bases. The germline V gene has CDR1 SGHVS and CDR2 FQNEAQ. J gave up 14 bases and V 5 bases, and 10 bases lay outside the gene matches. This CDR3 region has 13 residues. The DNA for the CDR3 is TGTGCCAGCAGCACGAACCGGGACAGGGCGAAGTTCTTC. Translating gives CASSTNRDRAKFF.